This T cell receptor beta chain was sequenced for a study of T cells in narcolepsy. General study findings and limits: Blood of same and different patients, but not healthy controls, reportedly held recurring autoreactive clonotypes.

The germline V and J ends were trimmed by 7 bases and 8 bases, with 17 bases remaining between them. The CDR3 covers 13 residues. CDR1 MNHEY and CDR2 SVGAGI come from the germline V gene. Only in-frame clones appear in the TCRdb table, and some are missing; sequencing was by immunoSEQ multiplex PCR. The sample holds about 27,000 clones; more than 75% are singletons and the top ten take 3.4%. Concerning this clone: Its target is unknown.

This receptor was obtained from a human donor with narcolepsy. This rearrangement joins TRBV6-5 to TRBJ1-2; no clear D gene. The sequencing input was CD45RA- memory CD4+ T cells from PBMCs. CDR3 loop: CASTKPRSLGYTF. In nucleotides, the CDR3 is TGTGCCAGCACTAAACCACGGTCCCTCGGCTACACCTTC.